This TCR beta chain was documented in a study of T cell responses to AZD1222 COVID-19 vaccine. Germline V gives CDR1 ENHRY, CDR2 SYGVKD. With V trimmed by 4 bases and J by 6 bases, 3 bases remained unmatched. The CDR3 length is 13 residues. TCRdb's table, derived via immunoSEQ multiplex PCR, lists solely in-frame clones and lacks some. The sample contains 55,000 to 85,000 clones, roughly 84% of which appear only once. The TCR originated in an adult in good health. The chain employs TRBV10-3 and TRBJ2-3, with 8 bases identical to TRBD2. The material sequenced was peripheral blood, taken on day 0 of AZD1222 vaccination. CDR3: CAISAQRGDTQYF. The CDR3 DNA sequence: TGTGCCATCAGTGCCCAGCGGGGGGATACGCAGTATTTT.